What follows is one T cell receptor (beta chain) and its context. The sample originates from a study of T cells after somatic rescue of genetic block. The assay was immunoSEQ multiplex PCR, and TCRdb's table has in-frame clones only and misses some. The repertoire holds around 52,000 clones, with around 96% as singletons. Germline assignment: CDR1 SNHLY and CDR2 FYNNEI. V shed 5 bases and J shed 3 bases, with 2 bases lying between them. The CDR3 totals 11 residues. This TCR was recovered from a child younger than two. Sequenced material: peripheral blood mononuclear cells (PBMCs). The rearrangement joins TRBV2 to TRBJ1-5; D is unclear. This CDR3 reads CASSPNQPQHF. Written as DNA, the CDR3 is TGTGCCAGCAGTCCCAATCAGCCCCAGCATTTT. Looking up the rest from reference TRBV2 and TRBJ1-5 gives the full variable domain: EPEVTQTPSHQVTQMGQEVILRCVPISNHLYFYWYRQILGQKVEFLVSFYNNEISEKSEIFDDQFSVERPDGSNFTLKIRSTKLEDSAMYFCASSPNQPQHFGDGTRLSIL.